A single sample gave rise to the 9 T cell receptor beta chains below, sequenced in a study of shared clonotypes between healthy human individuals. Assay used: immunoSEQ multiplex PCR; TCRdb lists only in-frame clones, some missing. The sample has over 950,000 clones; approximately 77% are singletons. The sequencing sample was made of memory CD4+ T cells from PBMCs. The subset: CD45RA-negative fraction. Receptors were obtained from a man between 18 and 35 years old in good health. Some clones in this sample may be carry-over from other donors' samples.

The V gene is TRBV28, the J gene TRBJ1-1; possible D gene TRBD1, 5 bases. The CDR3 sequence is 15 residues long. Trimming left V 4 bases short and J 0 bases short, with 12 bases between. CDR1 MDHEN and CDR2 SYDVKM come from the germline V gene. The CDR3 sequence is CASSSPGSLNTEAFF. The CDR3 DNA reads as TGTGCCAGCAGTTCGCCAGGGAGCTTGAACACTGAAGCTTTCTTT.

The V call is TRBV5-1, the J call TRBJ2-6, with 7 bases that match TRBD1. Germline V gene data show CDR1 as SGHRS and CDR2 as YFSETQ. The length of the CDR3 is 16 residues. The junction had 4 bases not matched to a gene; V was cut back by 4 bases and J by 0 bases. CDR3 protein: CASSETGRSGANVLTF. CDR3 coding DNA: TGCGCCAGCAGCGAGACAGGGCGCTCTGGGGCCAACGTCCTGACTTTC.

The CDR3: CASTEQANTGELFF. DNA of the CDR3: TGTGCCAGCACAGAACAGGCGAACACCGGGGAGCTGTTTTTT. The rearrangement joins TRBV28 to TRBJ2-2, with D maybe TRBD1 (5 bases). In germline, CDR1 is MDHEN, CDR2 SYDVKM. The CDR3 totals 14 residues. Trimming removed 7 bases from V and 0 bases from J, with 9 bases in between.

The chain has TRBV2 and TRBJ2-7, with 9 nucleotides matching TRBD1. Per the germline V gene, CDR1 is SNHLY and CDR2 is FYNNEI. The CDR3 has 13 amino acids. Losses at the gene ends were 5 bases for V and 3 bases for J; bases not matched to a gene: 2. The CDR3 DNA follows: TGTGCCAGCAGTTTGACAGGGGGCTACGAGCAGTACTTC. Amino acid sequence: CASSLTGGYEQYF.

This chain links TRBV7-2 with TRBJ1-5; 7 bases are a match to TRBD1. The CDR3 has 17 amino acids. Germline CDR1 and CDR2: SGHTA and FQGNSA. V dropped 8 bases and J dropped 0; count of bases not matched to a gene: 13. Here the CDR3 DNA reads TGTGCCAGCCAAGCGTTTGTGGGACAGCATAGCAATCAGCCCCAGCATTTT. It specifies CASQAFVGQHSNQPQHF.

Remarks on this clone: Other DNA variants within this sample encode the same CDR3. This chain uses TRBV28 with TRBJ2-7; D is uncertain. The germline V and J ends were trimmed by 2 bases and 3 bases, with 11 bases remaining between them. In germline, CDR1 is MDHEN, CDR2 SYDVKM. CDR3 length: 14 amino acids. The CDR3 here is CASSLTHPIYEQYF. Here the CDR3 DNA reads TGTGCCAGCAGTTTAACTCACCCTATCTACGAGCAGTACTTC.

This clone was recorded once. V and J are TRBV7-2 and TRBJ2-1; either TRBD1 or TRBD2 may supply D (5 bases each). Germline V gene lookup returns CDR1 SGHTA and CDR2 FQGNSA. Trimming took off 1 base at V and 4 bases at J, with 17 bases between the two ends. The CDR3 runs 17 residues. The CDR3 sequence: CASSLGVSGRGYNEQFF. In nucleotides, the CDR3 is TGTGCCAGCAGCTTAGGTGTTTCGGGACGAGGTTACAATGAGCAGTTCTTC.

CDR3 nucleotide sequence: TGTGCCAGCAGCTTACAGGGAGGCCACGAGCAGTACTTC. Amino acid sequence: CASSLQGGHEQYF. The chain links TRBV5-4 to TRBJ2-7; D possibly uses TRBD1 or TRBD2 (6 bases each). This CDR3 contains 13 residues. Looked up from germline, CDR1 is SGHNT and CDR2 is YYREEE (reference sequence). The V gene lost 2 bases and the J gene lost 5 bases, with 11 bases spanning the gap. The whole variable domain, filled in from reference TRBV5-4 and TRBJ2-7, reads ETGVTQSPTHLIKTRGQQVTLRCSSQSGHNTVSWYQQALGQGPQFIFQYYREEENGRGNFPPRFSGLQFPNYSSELNVNALELDDSALYLCASSLQGGHEQYFGPGTRLTVT.

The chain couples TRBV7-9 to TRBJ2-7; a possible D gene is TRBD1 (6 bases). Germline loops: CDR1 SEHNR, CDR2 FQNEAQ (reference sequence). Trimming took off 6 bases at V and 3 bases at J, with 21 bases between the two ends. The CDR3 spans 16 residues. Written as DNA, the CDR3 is TGTGCCAGCAGTCCCCTACACAGGGATACAGACTACGAGCAGTACTTC. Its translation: CASSPLHRDTDYEQYF.